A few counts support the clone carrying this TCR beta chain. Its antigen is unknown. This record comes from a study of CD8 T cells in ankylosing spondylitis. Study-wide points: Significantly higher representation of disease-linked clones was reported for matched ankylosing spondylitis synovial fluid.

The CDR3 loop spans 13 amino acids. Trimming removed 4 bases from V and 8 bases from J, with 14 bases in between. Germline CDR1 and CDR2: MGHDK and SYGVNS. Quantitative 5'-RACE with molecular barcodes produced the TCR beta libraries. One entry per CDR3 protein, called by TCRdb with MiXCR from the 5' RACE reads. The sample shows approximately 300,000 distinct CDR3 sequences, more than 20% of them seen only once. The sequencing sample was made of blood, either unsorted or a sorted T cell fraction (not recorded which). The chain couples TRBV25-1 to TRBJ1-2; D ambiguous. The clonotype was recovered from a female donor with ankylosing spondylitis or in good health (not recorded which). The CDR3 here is CASSVGRLGGYTF. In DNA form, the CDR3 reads TGTGCCAGCAGTGTTGGCAGGCTTGGAGGCTACACCTTC.